This TCR beta chain derives from a study of blood T cell repertoires in COVID-19. The V and J ends lost 2 bases and 4 bases respectively, with 22 bases between them. Looked up from germline, CDR1 is SGHNT and CDR2 is YYREEE (reference sequence). This CDR3 comprises 18 residues. Only in-frame clones appear in the TCRdb table, and some are missing; sequencing was by immunoSEQ multiplex PCR. The sample consists of roughly 39,000 clones, 79% of them appearing once. This chain uses TRBV5-4 with TRBJ1-3, with D possibly matching TRBD1 (6 bases). This clonotype originated in a man aged 65 to 79 with acute or convalescent COVID-19. Sequencing was performed on peripheral blood. The CDR3 here is CASSLQSGGAVAGNTIYF. Written as DNA, the CDR3 is TGTGCCAGCAGCTTACAATCCGGGGGGGCAGTGGCAGGAAACACCATATATTTT.